This TCR beta chain was obtained from a study of cytomegalovirus exposure and HLA in healthy donors. This clone came up once. The V gene's germline CDR1 is SGHDT and CDR2 YYEEEE. This CDR3 has 14 residues. V lost 7 bases and J lost 5; bases outside the gene matches: 7. The PCR made use of 60 Vbeta and 13 Jbeta primers. Sequencing was performed with immunoSEQ multiplex PCR; in TCRdb, only in-frame clones are kept and a portion is missing. The sample holds more than 75,000 clones, roughly 81% seen once. The J gene is TRBJ2-3, the V gene TRBV5-6, with TRBD2 matching over 10 bases. The clonotype comes from a woman under 30 in good health and CMV-seropositive. What was sequenced was PBMCs. The CDR3 DNA sequence: TGTGCCAGCTCAAGCGGGAGGGCTCAAGATACGCAGTATTTT. This codes for CASSSGRAQDTQYF.